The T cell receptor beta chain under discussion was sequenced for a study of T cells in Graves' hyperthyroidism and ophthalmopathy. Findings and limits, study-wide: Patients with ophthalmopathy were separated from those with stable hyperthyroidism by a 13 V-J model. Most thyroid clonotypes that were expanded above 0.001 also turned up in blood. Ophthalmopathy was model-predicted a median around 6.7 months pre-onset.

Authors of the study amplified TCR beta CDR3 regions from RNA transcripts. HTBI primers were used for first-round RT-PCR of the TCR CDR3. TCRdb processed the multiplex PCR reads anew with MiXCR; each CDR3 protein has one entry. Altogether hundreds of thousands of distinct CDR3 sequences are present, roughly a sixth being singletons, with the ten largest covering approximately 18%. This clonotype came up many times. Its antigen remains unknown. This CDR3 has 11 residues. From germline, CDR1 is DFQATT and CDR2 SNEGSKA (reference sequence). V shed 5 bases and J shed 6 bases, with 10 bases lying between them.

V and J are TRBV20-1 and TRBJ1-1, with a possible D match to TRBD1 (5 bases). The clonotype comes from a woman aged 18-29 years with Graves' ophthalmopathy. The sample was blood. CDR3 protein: CSAHQGAEAFF. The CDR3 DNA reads TGCAGTGCTCACCAGGGCGCTGAAGCTTTCTTT.